A selection of T cell receptor beta chains follows, all from one sample in a study of identical twins. MiXCR, applied by TCRdb to the 5' RACE reads, yields one record per CDR3 protein. The sample holds more than 600,000 distinct CDR3 sequences, around a sixth seen once. These same data were also listed under a study on T cells expressing NK-cell markers.

Sequences were obtained from PBMCs. All receptors come from a young woman in good health. The CDR3 runs from the conserved cysteine through the conserved F or W. A D gene is named only where the DNA matches it firmly. Expanded clones get a size class; other rows say once, few or many, or leave the size out.

D | J | size | V | DNA | CDR3
TRBD2 | TRBJ2-5 | . | TRBV7-6 | TGTGCCAGCAGCTTAGGGGGACTAGCGGGATCGCAAGAGACCCAGTACTTC | CASSLGGLAGSQETQYF
. | TRBJ1-4 | few | TRBV20-1 | TGCAGTGCTAGGGGTTCGAATGAAAAACTGTTTTTT | CSARGSNEKLFF
TRBD1 | TRBJ1-1 | few | TRBV2 | TGTGCCAGCATTCGGACAGGGGCCACTGAAGCTTTCTTT | CASIRTGATEAFF
TRBD1 | TRBJ2-3 | . | TRBV14 | TGTGCCAGCAGCCAAGATCGAGGGGGCCAGACAGATACGCAGTATTTT | CASSQDRGGQTDTQYF
. | TRBJ2-7 | . | TRBV29-1 | TGCAGCGTTGTAACAGAACTATACGAGCAGTACTTC | CSVVTELYEQYF
. | TRBJ1-1 | few | TRBV12-3/TRBV12-4 | TGTGCCAGCAGTTTATGGGGCAGCCCTGAAGCTTTCTTT | CASSLWGSPEAFF
. | TRBJ1-6 | few | TRBV5-1 | TGCGCCAGCAGCTTGGGTGGGGGTGTGAGTTCACCCCTCCACTTT | CASSLGGGVSSPLHF
. | TRBJ2-1 | once | TRBV7-9 | TGTGCCAGCAGCCTCCCCCTCAGGGGCCGGAGATACAATGAGCAGTTCTTC | CASSLPLRGRRYNEQFF
. | TRBJ2-2 | . | TRBV11-2 | TGTGCCAGCAGCCCGGGGACCCCTAGGACCGGGGAGCTGTTTTTT | CASSPGTPRTGELFF
. | TRBJ1-1 | . | TRBV7-9 | TGTGCCAGCAGTTCCGTGCGCCCCCTGCCTGAAGCTTTCTTT | CASSSVRPLPEAFF
TRBD2 | TRBJ2-1 | few | TRBV10-3 | TGTGCCATCACGCGGGAGGGTGAGCAGTTCTTC | CAITREGEQFF
TRBD2 | TRBJ2-5 | . | TRBV20-1 | TGCAGTGCCCAGGGCCGGCCCCTAGCGGGGGGCCAAGAGACCCAGTACTTC | CSAQGRPLAGGQETQYF
TRBD2 | TRBJ2-1 | . | TRBV7-2 | TGTGCCAGCAGACCCCGACTAGCGGGGTTCAATGAGCAGTTCTTC | CASRPRLAGFNEQFF
. | TRBJ2-7 | few | TRBV7-9 | TGTGCCAGCACCCAAGCCACCGGGCCAAGCGAGCAGTACTTC | CASTQATGPSEQYF
. | TRBJ2-1 | . | TRBV5-1 | TGCGCCAGCAGCTGGCAGGGCCGGGATGAGCAGTTCTTC | CASSWQGRDEQFF
TRBD2 | TRBJ2-1 | . | TRBV12-3/TRBV12-4 | TGTGCCAGCAGGGGACTAGCGGCCCACTCCTACAATGAGCAGTTCTTC | CASRGLAAHSYNEQFF
. | TRBJ1-2 | many | TRBV12-3/TRBV12-4 | TGTGCCAGCAGTCGTTCCTCTACAGTTCATGGCTACACCTTC | CASSRSSTVHGYTF
. | TRBJ2-7 | . | TRBV9 | TGTGCCAGCAGCGTATTTTGCTGGGACACCCTCTATTACGAGCAGTACTTC | CASSVFCWDTLYYEQYF
. | TRBJ1-3 | . | TRBV10-2 | TGCGCCAGCAGTGATCTGCCAGGGGTTGGAACCATATATTTT | CASSDLPGVGTIYF
TRBD2 | TRBJ2-2 | . | TRBV29-1 | TGCAGCGTTGAAGGGACTAGCGGGAGTACCGGGGAGCTGTTTTTT | CSVEGTSGSTGELFF
. | TRBJ2-1 | few | TRBV10-1 | TGCGCCAGCACCGTAGAGCAGTTCTTC | CASTVEQFF
. | TRBJ2-2 | few | TRBV7-9 | TGTGCCAGCAGCTCTCGCGCTAAAACGAACACCGGGGAGCTGTTTTTT | CASSSRAKTNTGELFF
. | TRBJ2-3 | few | TRBV6-2/TRBV6-3 | TGTGCCAGCAACTACGGAGGAGGGAGTAGGCCTACGCAGTATTTT | CASNYGGGSRPTQYF
. | TRBJ1-2 | . | TRBV6-1 | TGTGCCAGCAGATCCAGGACAGTCTCTGGCTACACCTTC | CASRSRTVSGYTF
. | TRBJ2-5 | few | TRBV4-2 | TGTGCCAGCAGCCAGGAGGAGGTTAGCGGAGAGACCCAGTACTTC | CASSQEEVSGETQYF
. | TRBJ2-3 | . | TRBV6-4 | TGTGCCAGCAGTGACTCGAGGGGGGGCGGCTCAGATACGCAGTATTTT | CASSDSRGGGSDTQYF
TRBD2 | TRBJ2-1 | few | TRBV20-1 | TGCAGTGTCGAGCTAGCGGTCTCCTACAATGAGCAGTTCTTC | CSVELAVSYNEQFF
. | TRBJ2-3 | . | TRBV20-1 | TGCAGTGCTAGCCTCCTAGCGCTCACAGATACGCAGTATTTT | CSASLLALTDTQYF
TRBD1 | TRBJ2-5 | few | TRBV20-1 | TGCAGTGCAGGGAGACAGGGACGAGAGACCCAGTACTTC | CSAGRQGRETQYF